This T cell receptor (beta chain) came from a study of T cell changes during pregnancy in multiple sclerosis. The repertoire was sequenced with immunoSEQ multiplex PCR; TCRdb's copy has only in-frame clones and lacks some. The top ten hold less than 3% of the sample, which has about 59,000 clones, 80% to 95% seen once. Germline V gives CDR1 SGHNT, CDR2 YYREEE (reference sequence). V was trimmed by 4 bases and J by 6 bases, leaving 13 bases between them. The CDR3 extends over 13 amino acids. The sample was peripheral blood, taken in the third trimester of pregnancy. This clonotype originated in a female donor in good health, enrolled as a control in a pregnancy study. This chain connects TRBV5-4 to TRBJ1-1, with unresolved D. CDR3 residues: CASSPSGGPEAFF. The CDR3 region has the DNA TGTGCCAGCAGCCCCTCAGGCGGGCCTGAAGCTTTCTTT.